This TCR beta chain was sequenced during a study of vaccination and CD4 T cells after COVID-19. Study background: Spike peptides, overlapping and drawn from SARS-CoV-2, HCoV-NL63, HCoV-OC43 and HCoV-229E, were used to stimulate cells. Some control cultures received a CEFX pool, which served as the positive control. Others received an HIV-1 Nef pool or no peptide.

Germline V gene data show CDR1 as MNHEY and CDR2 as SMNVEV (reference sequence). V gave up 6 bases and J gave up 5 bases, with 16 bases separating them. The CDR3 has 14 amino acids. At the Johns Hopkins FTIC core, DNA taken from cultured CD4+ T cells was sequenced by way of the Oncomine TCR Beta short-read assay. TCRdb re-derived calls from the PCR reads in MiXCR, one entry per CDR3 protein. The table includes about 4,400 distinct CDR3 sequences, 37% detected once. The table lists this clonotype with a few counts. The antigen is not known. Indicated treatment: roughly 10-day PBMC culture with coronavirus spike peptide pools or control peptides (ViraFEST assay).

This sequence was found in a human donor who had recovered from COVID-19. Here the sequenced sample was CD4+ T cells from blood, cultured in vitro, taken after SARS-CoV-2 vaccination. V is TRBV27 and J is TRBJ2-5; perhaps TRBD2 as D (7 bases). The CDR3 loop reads CASSRWGGRETQYF. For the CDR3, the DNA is TGTGCCAGCAGCCGTTGGGGGGGGCGGGAGACCCAGTACTTC.